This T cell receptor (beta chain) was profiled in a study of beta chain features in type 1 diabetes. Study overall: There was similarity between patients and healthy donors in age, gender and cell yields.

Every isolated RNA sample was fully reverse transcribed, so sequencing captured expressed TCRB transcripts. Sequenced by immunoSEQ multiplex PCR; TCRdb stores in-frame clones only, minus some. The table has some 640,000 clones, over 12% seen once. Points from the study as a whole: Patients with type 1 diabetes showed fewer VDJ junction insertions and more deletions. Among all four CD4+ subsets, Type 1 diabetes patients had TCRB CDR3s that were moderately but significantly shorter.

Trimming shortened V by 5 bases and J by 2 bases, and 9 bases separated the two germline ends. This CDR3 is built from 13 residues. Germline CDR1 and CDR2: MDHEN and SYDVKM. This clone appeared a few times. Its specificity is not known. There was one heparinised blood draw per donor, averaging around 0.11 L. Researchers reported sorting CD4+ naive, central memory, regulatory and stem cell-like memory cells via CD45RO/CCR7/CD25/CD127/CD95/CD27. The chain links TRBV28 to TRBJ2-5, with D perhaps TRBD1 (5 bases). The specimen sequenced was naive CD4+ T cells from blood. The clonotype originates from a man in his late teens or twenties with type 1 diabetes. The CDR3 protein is CASSRQLQETQYF. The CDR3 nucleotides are TGTGCCAGCAGTCGACAGCTTCAAGAGACCCAGTACTTC. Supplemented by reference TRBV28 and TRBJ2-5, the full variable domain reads DVKVTQSSRYLVKRTGEKVFLECVQDMDHENMFWYRQDPGLGLRLIYFSYDVKMKEKGDIPEGYSVSREKKERFSLILESASTNQTSMYLCASSRQLQETQYFGPGTRLLVL.